Listed below are T cell receptor beta chains from one sample, sequenced in a study of blood T cells in healthy people across ages. MiXCR, run by TCRdb on the 5' RACE reads, gives a single entry per CDR3 protein. The profile shows hundreds of thousands of distinct CDR3 sequences, over 20% of them singletons. Specimen: blood. These receptors were collected from a man in his sixties or seventies in good health. CDR3s include the opening cysteine and the closing phenylalanine or tryptophan. A D gene is named only where the DNA matches it firmly. Part of the rows lack a size; the others show once, few, many or a class for expanded clones.

cdr3_length	d_call	clone_size	v_call	j_call	cdr3_nt	cdr3_aa
13	.	few	TRBV3-1	TRBJ2-7	TGTGCCAGCAGCCAAGAACAAACCTACGAGCAGTACTTC	CASSQEQTYEQYF
14	TRBD2	many	TRBV5-1	TRBJ2-1	TGCGCCAGCAGCCCCGGGACTAGCCTCTATGAGCAGTTCTTC	CASSPGTSLYEQFF
14	TRBD1	few	TRBV20-1	TRBJ1-2	TGCAGTGCTAAAGACTCGGACAGGGGGTTTGGCTACACCTTC	CSAKDSDRGFGYTF
15	.	.	TRBV24-1	TRBJ2-5	TGTGCCACCAGTGATTTGTTGGGCCCAGAGGAGACCCAGTACTTC	CATSDLLGPEETQYF
13	TRBD1	few	TRBV3-1	TRBJ2-7	TGTGCCAGCAGCACCCGGGACAGAACCGAGCAGTACTTC	CASSTRDRTEQYF
17	TRBD2	.	TRBV3-1	TRBJ2-4	TGTGCCAGCAGCCAAGGAGGACTAGCGGGTCACAAAAACATTCAGTACTTC	CASSQGGLAGHKNIQYF
17	TRBD2	few	TRBV29-1	TRBJ2-3	TGCAGCGTTGGAGGGCTAGCGGGAGATTCTAGCACAGATACGCAGTATTTT	CSVGGLAGDSSTDTQYF
14	TRBD1	.	TRBV3-1	TRBJ1-4	TGTGCCAGCAGCCTCCGACAGGGTTTTGAAAAACTGTTTTTT	CASSLRQGFEKLFF
15	.	once	TRBV12-3/TRBV12-4	TRBJ1-5	TGTGCCAGCAGTCCCAACAGGAATAGCAATCAGCCCCAGCATTTT	CASSPNRNSNQPQHF
15	.	.	TRBV5-1	TRBJ1-4	TGCGCCAGCAGCTTGAGGGGGGACTCTAATGAAAAACTGTTTTTT	CASSLRGDSNEKLFF
12	.	.	TRBV9	TRBJ2-1	TGTGCCAGCATCCACAGGGTTATTGAGCAGTTCTTC	CASIHRVIEQFF
13	.	.	TRBV29-1	TRBJ1-5	TGCAGCGTTGGGGAGGGCTGGAATCAGCCCCAGCATTTT	CSVGEGWNQPQHF
13	.	.	TRBV19	TRBJ2-7	TGTGCCAGTAGTCTTCTAGAGGGCGGCGAGCAGTACTTC	CASSLLEGGEQYF
13	TRBD1	.	TRBV2	TRBJ1-6	TGTGCCAGCAGGCGGGACAGCAATTCACCCCTCCACTTT	CASRRDSNSPLHF
13	.	few	TRBV28	TRBJ1-5	TGTGCCAGCATCACCGGGAATACTCAGCCCCAGCATTTT	CASITGNTQPQHF
14	.	few	TRBV7-2	TRBJ2-5	TGTGCCTGCAGCTTCGGCGGAGAGATGGAGACCCAGTACTTC	CACSFGGEMETQYF
15	TRBD2	.	TRBV29-1	TRBJ2-1	TGCAGCGTGTCTGGACTAGCGGGAGGTACTGATGAGCAGTTCTTC	CSVSGLAGGTDEQFF
14	.	many	TRBV20-1	TRBJ2-4	TGCAGTGCTAGAGATTCAGCGGATAAAAACATTCAGTACTTC	CSARDSADKNIQYF
19	TRBD2	.	TRBV28	TRBJ2-6	TGTGCCAGCAGTTTTTATGGCACGGGGACTAGCGGGAGGGCCAACGTCCTGACTTTC	CASSFYGTGTSGRANVLTF
16	TRBD2	few	TRBV6-1	TRBJ2-1	TGTGCCAGCTTAGGGGCGGGAGCGGAATCCTACAATGAGCAGTTCTTC	CASLGAGAESYNEQFF
18	.	few	TRBV21-1	TRBJ2-2	TGTGCCAGCAGCAAAGGCGCCCGGGAATGGCGGGAGACCGGGGAGCTGTTTTTT	CASSKGAREWRETGELFF
12	.	once	TRBV20-1	TRBJ2-7	TGCAGTGCTGGAAGTCCTACCTACGAGCAGTACTTC	CSAGSPTYEQYF
13	.	.	TRBV29-1	TRBJ2-1	TGCAGCGGCTACAGGGTAGGGTACAATGAGCAGTTCTTC	CSGYRVGYNEQFF
17	TRBD2	few	TRBV18	TRBJ2-2	TGTGCCAGCTCACCACCGTCGGTAGCGGGAAAGACCGGGGAGCTGTTTTTT	CASSPPSVAGKTGELFF
16	TRBD1	few	TRBV28	TRBJ2-7	TGTGCCAGCAGTTTTGGGGACAGGTTCCCCTCCTACGAGCAGTACTTC	CASSFGDRFPSYEQYF
14	.	.	TRBV5-1	TRBJ1-1	TGCGCCAGCAGCGAGGTAGTCATGAACACTGAAGCTTTCTTT	CASSEVVMNTEAFF
14	TRBD1	few	TRBV3-1	TRBJ1-2	TGTGCCAGCAGCCAAGCGACAGGGCCGGGAGGCTACACCTTC	CASSQATGPGGYTF
13	.	many	TRBV20-1	TRBJ2-6	TGCAGTGCTACAAGGTCTGGGGCCAACGTCCTGACTTTC	CSATRSGANVLTF
16	.	few	TRBV11-2	TRBJ1-4	TGTGCCAGCAGCTTAGGAGTGGTCGGAACTAATGAAAAACTGTTTTTT	CASSLGVVGTNEKLFF
14	.	few	TRBV28	TRBJ2-5	TGTGCCAGCAGTTTAACAGGGAGGACAGAGATCCAGTACTTC	CASSLTGRTEIQYF
15	.	few	TRBV12-3/TRBV12-4	TRBJ2-7	TGTGCCAGCACCACATCGTCTCGGGGGACCTACGAGCAGTACTTC	CASTTSSRGTYEQYF
15	.	.	TRBV5-5	TRBJ2-7	TGTGCCAGCAGCTTTCATTACAGCCGCTCCTACGAGCAGTACTTC	CASSFHYSRSYEQYF
16	TRBD1	few	TRBV12-5	TRBJ1-4	TGTGCTAGTGGTCTGATTGGACAGGGAATATATGAAAAACTGTTTTTT	CASGLIGQGIYEKLFF
13	.	.	TRBV6-2/TRBV6-3	TRBJ2-1	TGTGCCACCCAGGCCAGGGATCACAATGAGCAGTTCTTC	CATQARDHNEQFF
15	.	.	TRBV12-3/TRBV12-4	TRBJ1-1	TGTGCCAGCAGTTCCCGAGGGGGTGTGAGCACTGAAGCTTTCTTT	CASSSRGGVSTEAFF
16	TRBD1	.	TRBV12-3/TRBV12-4	TRBJ2-3	TGTGCCAGCAGTTCAAGACGACGACAGGGGGCAGATACGCAGTATTTT	CASSSRRRQGADTQYF
13	TRBD1	.	TRBV7-6	TRBJ1-6	TGTGCCAGCAGCTCCCAGACAGGGTCACCCCTCCACTTT	CASSSQTGSPLHF
14	.	.	TRBV25-1	TRBJ2-3	TGTGCCAGCAGTGAGTGGGGTAGTGGGGATACGCAGTATTTT	CASSEWGSGDTQYF
13	TRBD1	many	TRBV2	TRBJ2-1	TGTGCCACTTCCGGACAGGGGGCGAATGAGCAGTTCTTC	CATSGQGANEQFF
14	TRBD1	many	TRBV27	TRBJ2-4	TGTGCCAGCGGGTTCACCGGACAGGGAAACATTCAGTACTTC	CASGFTGQGNIQYF
15	.	few	TRBV19	TRBJ2-5	TGTGCCAGTAGTCCTGCCTGGGGGTACCAAGAGACCCAGTACTTC	CASSPAWGYQETQYF
16	TRBD2	few	TRBV4-3	TRBJ2-1	TGCGCCAGCAGCCGATTCGTAGCGGGAGGAAACAATGAGCAGTTCTTC	CASSRFVAGGNNEQFF
14	TRBD2	many	TRBV5-1	TRBJ2-1	TGCGCCAGCAGTATGAGCGGGGGATACAATGAGCAGTTCTTC	CASSMSGGYNEQFF
12	.	few	TRBV20-1	TRBJ1-2	TGCAGTGCCCAGCCGCGGGACTATGGCTACACCTTC	CSAQPRDYGYTF
17	.	few	TRBV28	TRBJ2-3	TGTGCCAGCAGTTTTCCGGGGGTTGGGGTAGACCGCGCTACGCAGTATTTT	CASSFPGVGVDRATQYF
16	.	few	TRBV7-2	TRBJ2-7	TGTGCCAGCAGCTTAGGTGGGGCAGGGAAAAAGTACGAGCAGTACTTC	CASSLGGAGKKYEQYF
16	.	many	TRBV4-3	TRBJ2-1	TGCGCCAGCAGCCAAGCGGGATTGATAGAGGTCAATGAGCAGTTCTTC	CASSQAGLIEVNEQFF
14	.	.	TRBV20-1	TRBJ2-3	TGCAGTGCTAGTCTGGGATCTAGCACAGATACGCAGTATTTT	CSASLGSSTDTQYF
11	.	.	TRBV20-1	TRBJ1-1	TGCAGTGCTAGAGTAGGCACTGAAGCTTTCTTT	CSARVGTEAFF
14	.	few	TRBV11-2	TRBJ2-1	TGTGCCAGCAGCCCGGGACCTGGAGTTGATGAGCAGTTCTTC	CASSPGPGVDEQFF
16	.	.	TRBV27	TRBJ2-7	TGTGCCAGCAGTCCGCTTAGAGGGCCTAACTCCTACGAGCAGTACTTC	CASSPLRGPNSYEQYF
14	.	.	TRBV20-1	TRBJ1-2	TGCAGTGCTAGAAATCCGTCGGGGGTCTATGGCTACACCTTC	CSARNPSGVYGYTF
19	TRBD1	few	TRBV6-1	TRBJ1-5	TGTGCCAGCAGGCCCCTCGGACAGGGGAGAAGCTATGGCAATCAGCCCCAGCATTTT	CASRPLGQGRSYGNQPQHF
15	TRBD1	.	TRBV3-1	TRBJ2-7	TGTGCCAGCAGCCAAGAAAGGACAGGGTCCTACGAGCAGTACTTC	CASSQERTGSYEQYF
17	TRBD2	.	TRBV25-1	TRBJ2-1	TGTGCCAGCAGTGAATTGGCGAGCGGGAGGGCCGGGAATGAGCAGTTCTTC	CASSELASGRAGNEQFF
16	TRBD2	.	TRBV7-2	TRBJ2-2	TGTGCCAGCAGCTTAAGGCGCGGGAGTGGGACCGGGGAGCTGTTTTTT	CASSLRRGSGTGELFF
13	TRBD1	.	TRBV20-1	TRBJ2-5	TGCAGTGCTAGCGACAGGGCGCAAGAGACCCAGTACTTC	CSASDRAQETQYF
14	TRBD1	.	TRBV20-1	TRBJ1-1	TGCAGTGCTAGCAGTACAGGGGCTGCTCTTGAAGCTTTCTTT	CSASSTGAALEAFF
16	TRBD2	few	TRBV25-1	TRBJ2-7	TGTGCCAGCAGTCCCCTCCTAGCGGGAGGGCCTGACGAGCAGTACTTC	CASSPLLAGGPDEQYF
14	TRBD2	few	TRBV7-3	TRBJ2-7	TGTGCCAGCAGCCTAGCGGCGGACTCCTACGAGCAGTACTTC	CASSLAADSYEQYF